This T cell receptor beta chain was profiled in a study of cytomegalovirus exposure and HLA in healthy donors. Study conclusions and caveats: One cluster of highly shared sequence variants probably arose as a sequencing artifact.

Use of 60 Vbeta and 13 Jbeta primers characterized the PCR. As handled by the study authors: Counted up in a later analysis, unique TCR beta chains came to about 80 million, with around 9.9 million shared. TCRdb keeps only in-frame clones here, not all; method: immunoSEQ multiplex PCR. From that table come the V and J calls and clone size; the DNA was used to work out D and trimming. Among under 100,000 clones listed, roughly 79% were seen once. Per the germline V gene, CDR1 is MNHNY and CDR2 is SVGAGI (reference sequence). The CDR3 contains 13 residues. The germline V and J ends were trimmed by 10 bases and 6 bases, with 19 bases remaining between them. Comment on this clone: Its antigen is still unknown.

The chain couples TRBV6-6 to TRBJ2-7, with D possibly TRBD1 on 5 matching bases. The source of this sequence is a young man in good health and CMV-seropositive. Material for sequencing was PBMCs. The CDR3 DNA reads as TGTGCCACTTACCTCAGGGTTTCGGGCGAGCAGTACTTC. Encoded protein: CATYLRVSGEQYF.